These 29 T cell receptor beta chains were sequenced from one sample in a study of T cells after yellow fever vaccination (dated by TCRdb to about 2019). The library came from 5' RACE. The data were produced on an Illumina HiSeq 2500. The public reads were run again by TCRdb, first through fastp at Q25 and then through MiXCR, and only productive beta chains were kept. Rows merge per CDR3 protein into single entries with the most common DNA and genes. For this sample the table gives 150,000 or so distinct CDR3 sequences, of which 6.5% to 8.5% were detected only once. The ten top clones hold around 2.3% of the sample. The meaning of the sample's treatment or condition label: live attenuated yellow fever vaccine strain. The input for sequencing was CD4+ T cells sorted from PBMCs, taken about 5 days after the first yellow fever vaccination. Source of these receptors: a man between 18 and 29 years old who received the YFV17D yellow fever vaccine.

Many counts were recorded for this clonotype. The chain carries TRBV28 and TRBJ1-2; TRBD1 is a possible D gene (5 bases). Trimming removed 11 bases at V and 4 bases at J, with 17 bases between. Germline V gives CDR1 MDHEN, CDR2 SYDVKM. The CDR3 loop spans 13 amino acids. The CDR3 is CAAQGPLLYGYTF. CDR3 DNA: TGTGCCGCCCAGGGTCCCCTACTCTATGGCTACACCTTC.

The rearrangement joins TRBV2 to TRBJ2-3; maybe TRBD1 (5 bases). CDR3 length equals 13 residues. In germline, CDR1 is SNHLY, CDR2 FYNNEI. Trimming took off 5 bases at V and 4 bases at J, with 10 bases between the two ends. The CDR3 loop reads CASSSQGSDTQYF. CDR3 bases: TGTGCCAGCAGTTCCCAGGGTTCAGATACGCAGTATTTT.

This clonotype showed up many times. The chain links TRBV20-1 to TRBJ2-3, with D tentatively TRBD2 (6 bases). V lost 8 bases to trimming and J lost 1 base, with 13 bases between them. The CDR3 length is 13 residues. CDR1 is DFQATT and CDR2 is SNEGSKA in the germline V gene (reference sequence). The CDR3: CSPRGMGTDTQYF. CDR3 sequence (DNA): TGCAGTCCACGGGGGATGGGCACAGATACGCAGTATTTT.

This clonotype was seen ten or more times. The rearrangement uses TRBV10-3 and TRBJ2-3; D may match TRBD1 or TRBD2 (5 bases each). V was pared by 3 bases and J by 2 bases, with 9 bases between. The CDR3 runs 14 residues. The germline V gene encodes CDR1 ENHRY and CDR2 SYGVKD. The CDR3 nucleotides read TGTGCCATCAGTGAATGGGGGTACACAGATACGCAGTATTTT. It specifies CAISEWGYTDTQYF.

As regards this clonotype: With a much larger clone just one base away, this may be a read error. CDR3 coding DNA: TGTGCCAGCAGCGTAGATAAGCAGGGCCCCACCGGGGAGCTGTTTTTT. Translated, it gives CASSVDKQGPTGELFF. This chain connects TRBV9 to TRBJ2-2, with D perhaps matching TRBD1 (5 bases). Trimming removed 0 bases from V and 4 bases from J, with 13 bases in between. The CDR3 has 16 amino acids. CDR1 SGDLS and CDR2 YYNGEE come from the germline V gene.

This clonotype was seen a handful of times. The CDR3 loop reads CASSLGRPGTTDTQYF. The CDR3 DNA reads as TGCGCCAGCAGCTTGGGGCGGCCAGGAACCACAGATACGCAGTATTTT. This chain connects TRBV5-1 to TRBJ2-3; D not resolved. The V end was cut by 0 bases, the J end by 2 bases, with 13 bases between. This CDR3 has 16 amino acids. Germline V gene data show CDR1 as SGHRS and CDR2 as YFSETQ.

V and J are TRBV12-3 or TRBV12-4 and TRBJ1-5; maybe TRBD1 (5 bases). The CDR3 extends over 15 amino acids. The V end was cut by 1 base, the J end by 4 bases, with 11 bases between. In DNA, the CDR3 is TGTGCCAGCAGTTTAGAAGGGGAGGCGAATCAGCCCCAGCATTTT. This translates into CASSLEGEANQPQHF.

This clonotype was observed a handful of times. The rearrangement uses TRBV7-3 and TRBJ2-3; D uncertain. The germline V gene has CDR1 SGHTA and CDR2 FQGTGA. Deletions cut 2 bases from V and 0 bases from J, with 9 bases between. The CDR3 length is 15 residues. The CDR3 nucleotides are TGTGCCAGCAGCTTACGTAGAACTAGCACAGATACGCAGTATTTT. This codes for CASSLRRTSTDTQYF.

The CDR3 loop reads CASSPGGRGGYTF. The CDR3 DNA sequence: TGTGCCAGCAGCCCAGGGGGAAGGGGAGGCTACACCTTC. This chain connects TRBV12-3 or TRBV12-4 to TRBJ1-2, with 7 positions matching TRBD1. This CDR3 spans 13 amino acids. V lost 6 bases, J lost 8 bases, and 9 bases stayed unmatched.

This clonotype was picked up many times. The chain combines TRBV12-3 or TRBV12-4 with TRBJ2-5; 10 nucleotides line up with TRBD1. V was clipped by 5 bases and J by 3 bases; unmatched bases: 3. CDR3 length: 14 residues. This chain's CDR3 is CASSEGQGEETQYF. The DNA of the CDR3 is TGTGCCAGCAGTGAAGGACAGGGGGAAGAGACCCAGTACTTC.

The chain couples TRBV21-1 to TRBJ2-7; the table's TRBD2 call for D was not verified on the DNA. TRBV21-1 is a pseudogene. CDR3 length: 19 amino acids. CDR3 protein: CASSKEVLTHGGPSYEQYF. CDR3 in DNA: TGTGCCAGCAGCAAAGAGGTGCTCACTCACGGTGGGCCTTCCTACGAGCAGTACTTC.

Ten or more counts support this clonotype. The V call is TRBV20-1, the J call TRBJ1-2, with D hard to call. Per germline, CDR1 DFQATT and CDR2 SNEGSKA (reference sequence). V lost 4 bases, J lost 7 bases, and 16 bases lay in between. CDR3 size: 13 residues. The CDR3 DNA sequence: TGCAGTGCTATATCGAGCTGGTTCTCTGGCTACACCTTC. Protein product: CSAISSWFSGYTF.

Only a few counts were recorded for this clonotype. CDR3 DNA sequence: TGTGCCAGCAGCTTACAGGGGCGATCCGCAGATACGCAGTATTTT. This gives the protein CASSLQGRSADTQYF. The genes are TRBV5-6 and TRBJ2-3; TRBD1 aligns across 7 bases. The J segment lost 4 bases and the V segment lost 2 bases, leaving 7 bases of the junction unmatched. Germline V lookup: CDR1 SGHDT, CDR2 YYEEEE. This CDR3 spans 15 amino acids. The full variable domain, completed using reference TRBV5-6 and TRBJ2-3, is DAGVTQSPTHLIKTRGQQVTLRCSPKSGHDTVSWYQQALGQGPQFIFQYYEEEERQRGNFPDRFSGHQFPNYSSELNVNALLLGDSALYLCASSLQGRSADTQYFGPGTRLTVL.

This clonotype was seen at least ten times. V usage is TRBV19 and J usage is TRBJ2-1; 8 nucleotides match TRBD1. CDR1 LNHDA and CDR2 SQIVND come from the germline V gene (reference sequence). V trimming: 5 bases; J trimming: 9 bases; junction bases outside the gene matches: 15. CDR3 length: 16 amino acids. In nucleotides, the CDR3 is TGTGCCAGTAGTGGGGACGGACAGGGATACGGAAGTGAGCAGTTCTTC. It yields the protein CASSGDGQGYGSEQFF.

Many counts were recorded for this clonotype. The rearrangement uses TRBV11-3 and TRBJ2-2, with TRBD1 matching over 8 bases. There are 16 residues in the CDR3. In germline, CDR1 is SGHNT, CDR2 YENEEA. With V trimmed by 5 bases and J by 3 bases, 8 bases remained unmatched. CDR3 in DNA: TGTGCCAGCAGCCTAAGGAGGACAGGGTACACCGGGGAGCTGTTTTTT. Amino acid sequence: CASSLRRTGYTGELFF.

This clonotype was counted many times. The CDR3 sequence is CSARGLAGASDTQYF. CDR3 in DNA: TGCAGTGCTAGGGGACTAGCGGGGGCCTCGGATACGCAGTATTTT. V and J are TRBV20-1 and TRBJ2-3; TRBD2 matches at 14 bases. The CDR3 is 15 residues long. V lost 3 bases and J lost 6; bases outside the gene matches: 5. Germline V gene sequence: CDR1 DFQATT, CDR2 SNEGSKA (reference sequence).

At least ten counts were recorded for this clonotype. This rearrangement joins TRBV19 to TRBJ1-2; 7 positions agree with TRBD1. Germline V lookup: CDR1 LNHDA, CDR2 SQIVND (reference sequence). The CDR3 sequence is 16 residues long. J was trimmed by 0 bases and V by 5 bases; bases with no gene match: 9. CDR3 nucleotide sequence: TGTGCCAGTAGTGGGGCGGCGGACAGGACTAACTATGGCTACACCTTC. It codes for CASSGAADRTNYGYTF.

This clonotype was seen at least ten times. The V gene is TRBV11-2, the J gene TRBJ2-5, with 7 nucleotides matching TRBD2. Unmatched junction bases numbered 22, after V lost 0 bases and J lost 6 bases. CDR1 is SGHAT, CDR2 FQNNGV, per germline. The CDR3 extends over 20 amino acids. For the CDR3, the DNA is TGTGCCAGCAGCTTAGATCACCCCGTGGCTAGCGGAGTCCCCAGTCAGACCCAGTACTTC. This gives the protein CASSLDHPVASGVPSQTQYF.

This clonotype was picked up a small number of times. The CDR3 loop is CASSMDRGDTEAFF. CDR3 DNA sequence: TGCGCCAGCAGCATGGACAGGGGGGATACTGAAGCTTTCTTT. V usage is TRBV5-1 and J usage is TRBJ1-1, with TRBD1 matching 10 bases. This CDR3 comprises 14 residues. Trimming cost V 4 bases and J 5 bases; bases outside gene matches: 5. The germline V gene encodes CDR1 SGHRS and CDR2 YFSETQ.

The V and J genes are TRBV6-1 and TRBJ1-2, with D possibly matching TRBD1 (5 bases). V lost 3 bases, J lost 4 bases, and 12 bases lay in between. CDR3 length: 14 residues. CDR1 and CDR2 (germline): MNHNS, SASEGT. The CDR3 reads CASSDPGTVYGYTF. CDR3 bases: TGTGCCAGCAGTGACCCCGGGACGGTCTATGGCTACACCTTC.

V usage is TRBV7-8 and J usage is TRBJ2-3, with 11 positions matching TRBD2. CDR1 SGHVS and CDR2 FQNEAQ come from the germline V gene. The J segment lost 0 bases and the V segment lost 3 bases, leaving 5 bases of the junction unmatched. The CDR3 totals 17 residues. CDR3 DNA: TGTGCCAGCAGCTTCGGACTAGCGGGTTTTAGCACAGATACGCAGTATTTT. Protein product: CASSFGLAGFSTDTQYF. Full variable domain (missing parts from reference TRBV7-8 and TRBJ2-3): GAGVSQSPRYKVAKRGQDVALRCDPISGHVSLFWYQQALGQGPEFLTYFQNEAQLDKSGLPSDRFFAERPEGSVSTLKIQRTQQEDSAVYLCASSFGLAGFSTDTQYFGPGTRLTVL.

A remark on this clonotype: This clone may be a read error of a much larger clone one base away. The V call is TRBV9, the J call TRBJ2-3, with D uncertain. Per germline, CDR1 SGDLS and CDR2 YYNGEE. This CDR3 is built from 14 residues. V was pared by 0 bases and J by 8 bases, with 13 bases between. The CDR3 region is CASSVGGTAGTQYF. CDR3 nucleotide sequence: TGTGCCAGCAGCGTAGGGGGAACCGCAGGTACGCAGTATTTT. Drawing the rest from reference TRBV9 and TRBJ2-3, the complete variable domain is DSGVTQTPKHLITATGQRVTLRCSPRSGDLSVYWYQQSLDQGLQFLIQYYNGEERAKGNILERFSAQQFPDLHSELNLSSLELGDSALYFCASSVGGTAGTQYFGPGTRLTVL.

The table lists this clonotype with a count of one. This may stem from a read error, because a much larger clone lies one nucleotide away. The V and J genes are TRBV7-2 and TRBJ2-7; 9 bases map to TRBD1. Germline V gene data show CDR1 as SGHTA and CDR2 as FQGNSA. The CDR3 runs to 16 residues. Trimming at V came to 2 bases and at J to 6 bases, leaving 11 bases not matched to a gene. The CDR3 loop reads CASSLRGQGLVGEQYV. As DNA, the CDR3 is TGTGCCAGCAGCTTAAGAGGACAGGGGCTAGTAGGCGAGCAGTACGTC.

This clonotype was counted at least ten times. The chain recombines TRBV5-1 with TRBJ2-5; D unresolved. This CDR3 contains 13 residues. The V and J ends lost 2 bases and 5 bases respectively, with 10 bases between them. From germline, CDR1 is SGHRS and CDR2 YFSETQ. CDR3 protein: CASSLQLGETQYF. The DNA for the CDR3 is TGCGCCAGCAGCTTACAACTCGGGGAGACCCAGTACTTC. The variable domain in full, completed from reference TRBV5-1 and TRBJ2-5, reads KAGVTQTPRYLIKTRGQQVTLSCSPISGHRSVSWYQQTPGQGLQFLFEYFSETQRNKGNFPGRFSGRQFSNSRSEMNVSTLELGDSALYLCASSLQLGETQYFGPGTRLLVL.

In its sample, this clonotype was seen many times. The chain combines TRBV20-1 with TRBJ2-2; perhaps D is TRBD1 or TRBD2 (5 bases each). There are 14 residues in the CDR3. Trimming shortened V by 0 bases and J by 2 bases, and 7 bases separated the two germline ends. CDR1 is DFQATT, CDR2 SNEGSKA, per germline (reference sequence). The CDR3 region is CSARDRGNTGELFF. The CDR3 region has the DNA TGCAGTGCTAGAGATCGGGGCAACACCGGGGAGCTGTTTTTT.

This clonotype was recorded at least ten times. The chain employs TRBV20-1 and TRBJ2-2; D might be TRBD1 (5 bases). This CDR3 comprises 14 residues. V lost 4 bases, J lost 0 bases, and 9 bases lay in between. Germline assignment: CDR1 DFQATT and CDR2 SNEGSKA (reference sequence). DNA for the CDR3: TGCAGTGCTATGAGACAGACGAACACCGGGGAGCTGTTTTTT. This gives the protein CSAMRQTNTGELFF.

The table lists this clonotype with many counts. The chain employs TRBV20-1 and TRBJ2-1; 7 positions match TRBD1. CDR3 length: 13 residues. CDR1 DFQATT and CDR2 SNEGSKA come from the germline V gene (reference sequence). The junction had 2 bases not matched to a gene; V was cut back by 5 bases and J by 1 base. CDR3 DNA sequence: TGCAGTGCTCAGGGGGAGTCCTACAATGAGCAGTTCTTC. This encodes CSAQGESYNEQFF.

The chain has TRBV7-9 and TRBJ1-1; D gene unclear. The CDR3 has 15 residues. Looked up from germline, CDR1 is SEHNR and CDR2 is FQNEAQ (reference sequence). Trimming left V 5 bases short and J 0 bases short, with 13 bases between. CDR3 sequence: CASSPFGPLNTEAFF. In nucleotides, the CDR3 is TGTGCCAGCAGCCCCTTCGGGCCCTTGAACACTGAAGCTTTCTTT.

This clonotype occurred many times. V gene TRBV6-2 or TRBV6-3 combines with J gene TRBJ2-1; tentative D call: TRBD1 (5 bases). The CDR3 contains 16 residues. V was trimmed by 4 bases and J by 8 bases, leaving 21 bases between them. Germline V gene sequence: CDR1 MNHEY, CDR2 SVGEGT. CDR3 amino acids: CASSSEVLAGYDEQFF. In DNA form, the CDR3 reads TGTGCCAGCAGTTCCGAGGTCTTGGCAGGGTACGATGAGCAGTTCTTC.